This T cell receptor (beta chain) is from a study of blood T cell repertoires in COVID-19. Study information: Collection of acute and convalescent COVID-19 samples took place in the United States, Italy and Spain. T cells, B-cell-depleted T cells, or PBMCs supplied cDNA or gDNA.

The Seattle site enrolled patients during active infection and followed them longitudinally. Authors' data handling: Nucleated cell counts were estimated from reference gene primer amplification. The repertoire was sequenced with immunoSEQ multiplex PCR; TCRdb's copy has only in-frame clones and lacks some. Clonal size and the V and J genes are those of that table, whereas D and trimming came from the DNA. The table includes roughly 200,000 clones, over 65% detected once. The CDR3 sequence is 18 residues long. The V segment lost 1 base and the J segment 2 bases; nucleotides outside the gene matches: 12. From germline, CDR1 is MGHRA and CDR2 YSYEKL.

J is TRBJ2-7 and V is TRBV4-1; 9 bases fit TRBD2. Sequenced: peripheral blood. This clonotype was obtained from a person between 65 and 79 years old with COVID-19, enrolled during active disease. The CDR3 region has the DNA TGCGCCAGCAGCCAAGTACTTAGCGGGGGCCGGAGGGCCTACGAGCAGTACTTC. Its protein product is CASSQVLSGGRRAYEQYF.